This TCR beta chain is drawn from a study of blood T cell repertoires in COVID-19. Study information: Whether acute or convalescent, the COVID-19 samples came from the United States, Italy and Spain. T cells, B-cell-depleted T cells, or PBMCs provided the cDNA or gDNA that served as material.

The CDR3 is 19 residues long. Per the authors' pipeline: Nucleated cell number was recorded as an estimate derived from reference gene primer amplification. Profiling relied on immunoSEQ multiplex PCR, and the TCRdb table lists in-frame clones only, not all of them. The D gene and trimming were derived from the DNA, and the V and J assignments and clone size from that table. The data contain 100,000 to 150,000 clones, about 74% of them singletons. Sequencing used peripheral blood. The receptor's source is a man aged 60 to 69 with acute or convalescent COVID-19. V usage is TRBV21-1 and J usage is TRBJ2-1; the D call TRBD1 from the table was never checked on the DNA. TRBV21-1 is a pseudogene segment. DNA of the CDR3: TGTGCCAGCAGCTCCATCAATCGGCCGACAGGGCAAACCTACAATGAGCAGTTCTTC. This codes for CASSSINRPTGQTYNEQFF.